This entry lists 21 T cell receptor beta chains sequenced from one sample in a study of early T cells in non-severe SARS-CoV-2 infection. TCRdb itself ran the 5' RACE reads through MiXCR, one entry per CDR3 protein. Counted here are approximately 81,000 distinct CDR3 sequences, over 12% occurring once; the ten biggest clones make up roughly 3%. Specimen: whole blood. These receptors were taken from an adult who was a healthcare worker with PCR-confirmed SARS-CoV-2 infection or an uninfected control (not recorded which).

This clonotype was seen more than once but under ten times. This chain joins TRBV6-5 and TRBJ2-7; D is perhaps TRBD1 (5 bases). CDR1 and CDR2 (germline): MNHEY, SVGAGI. The CDR3 is made up of 15 amino acids. Trimming removed 5 bases at V and 0 bases at J, with 14 bases between. CDR3: CASSRDSRSSYEQYF. The DNA for the CDR3 is TGTGCCAGCAGTCGTGACAGCCGGAGCTCCTACGAGCAGTACTTC.

The CDR3, as DNA: TGTGCCAGCAGCCGAAATCTAGTTTCCCAAGAGACCCAGTACTTC. Protein: CASSRNLVSQETQYF. The J gene is TRBJ2-5, the V gene TRBV6-5; no definite D call. CDR1 and CDR2 (germline): MNHEY, SVGAGI. This CDR3 is 15 amino acids long. Trimming left V 6 bases short and J 1 base short, with 15 bases between.

There are many counts of this clonotype. The V call is TRBV5-1, the J call TRBJ2-1; D is possibly TRBD2 (5 bases). This CDR3 region has 15 residues. The ends were cut back, 0 bases at V and 0 bases at J, with 7 bases in the middle. Per germline, CDR1 SGHRS and CDR2 YFSETQ. CDR3 region: CASSLEGLSYNEQFF. CDR3 DNA sequence: TGCGCCAGCAGCTTGGAAGGACTCTCCTACAATGAGCAGTTCTTC.

This chain connects TRBV5-4 to TRBJ2-4; 13 nucleotides line up with TRBD2. This CDR3 has 17 residues. The germline gives CDR1 SGHNT, CDR2 YYREEE (reference sequence). J gave up 5 bases and V 2 bases, and 7 bases lay outside the gene matches. CDR3 residues: CASSLLAGGPGENIQYF. The CDR3 nucleotides are TGTGCCAGCAGCTTACTAGCGGGGGGGCCAGGGGAAAACATTCAGTACTTC.

This clonotype was found many times. The chain employs TRBV14 and TRBJ2-1, with D unresolved. The CDR3 sequence is 14 residues long. From germline, CDR1 is SGHDN and CDR2 FVKESK. V lost 4 bases and J 0 bases, leaving 7 bases between the germline ends. CDR3 loop: CASSLQSSYNEQFF. CDR3 DNA sequence: TGTGCCAGCAGCCTGCAAAGCTCCTACAATGAGCAGTTCTTC.

This clonotype was counted between two and nine times. V is TRBV9 and J is TRBJ2-3, with 7 bases that match TRBD1. CDR1 is SGDLS, CDR2 YYNGEE, per germline. The CDR3 runs to 16 residues. V trimming: 2 bases; J trimming: 6 bases; junction bases outside the gene matches: 12. The CDR3 reads CASSVGQQIFGDTQYF. In nucleotides, the CDR3 is TGTGCCAGCAGCGTGGGACAGCAAATATTTGGCGATACGCAGTATTTT.

This clonotype has more than one count but fewer than ten. The chain joins TRBV29-1 to TRBJ1-2; no reliable D call. Germline V gene data show CDR1 as SQVTM and CDR2 as ANQGSEA. CDR3 length: 13 amino acids. Trimming shortened V by 3 bases and J by 5 bases, and 13 bases separated the two germline ends. CDR3 sequence (DNA): TGCAGCGTTGAGGCCAACGTAGAGTATGGCTACACCTTC. This codes for CSVEANVEYGYTF.

This clonotype was counted many times. The V call is TRBV6-6, the J call TRBJ1-1; 7 nucleotides align to TRBD1. V was pared by 5 bases and J by 5 bases, with 5 bases of the junction left unmatched. This CDR3 has 13 amino acids. CDR1 MNHNY and CDR2 SVGAGI come from the germline V gene (reference sequence). The CDR3 is CASSDRERTEAFF. The CDR3 DNA follows: TGTGCCAGCAGTGACAGGGAGCGAACTGAAGCTTTCTTT.

This clonotype was counted at least ten times. The V gene is TRBV9, the J gene TRBJ1-5; 8 bases are a match to TRBD1. This CDR3 spans 14 amino acids. The germline V gene encodes CDR1 SGDLS and CDR2 YYNGEE. Losses at the gene ends were 2 bases for V and 11 bases for J; bases not matched to a gene: 9. The CDR3 nucleotides read TGTGCCAGCAGCGTTGGGACAGGAATTTCAACCCAGCATTTT. Residues: CASSVGTGISTQHF.

This clonotype was detected many times. V usage is TRBV6-1 and J usage is TRBJ1-5; tentative D call: TRBD1 (6 bases). The CDR3 extends over 14 amino acids. The ends were cut back, 4 bases at V and 3 bases at J, with 10 bases in the middle. Germline V gene lookup returns CDR1 MNHNS and CDR2 SASEGT. This chain's CDR3 is CASSAGTLNQPQHF. In nucleotides, the CDR3 is TGTGCCAGCAGTGCGGGGACACTCAATCAGCCCCAGCATTTT.

This clonotype was observed a few times. The chain employs TRBV7-2 and TRBJ2-3; no clear D gene. The length of the CDR3 is 12 residues. Germline loops: CDR1 SGHTA, CDR2 FQGNSA. V shed 1 base and J shed 6 bases, with 5 bases lying between them. The CDR3 coding sequence is TGTGCCAGCAGCTTAGTGGGGGATACGCAGTATTTT. Translated: CASSLVGDTQYF. Full variable domain (remainder filled in from reference TRBV7-2 and TRBJ2-3): GAGVSQSPSNKVTEKGKDVELRCDPISGHTALYWYRQSLGQGLEFLIYFQGNSAPDKSGLPSDRFSAERTGGSVSTLTIQRTQQEDSAVYLCASSLVGDTQYFGPGTRLTVL.

This clonotype was seen a handful of times. The chain joins TRBV10-3 to TRBJ2-2; 13 positions agree with TRBD2. Germline lookup yields CDR1 ENHRY and CDR2 SYGVKD. This CDR3 region has 17 residues. V trimming: 7 bases; J trimming: 1 base; junction bases outside the gene matches: 6. In nucleotides, the CDR3 is TGTGCCATCAAGGGGACTAGCGGGGAGGAGAACACCGGGGAGCTGTTTTTT. This translates into CAIKGTSGEENTGELFF.

CDR3 coding DNA: TGTGCCACCAGCAGCGGGACCGAAGGAAACACCATATATTTT. It yields the protein CATSSGTEGNTIYF. The rearrangement uses TRBV15 and TRBJ1-3, with D maybe TRBD1 (5 bases). Germline V gene data show CDR1 as LNHNV and CDR2 as YYDKDF (reference sequence). V gave up 3 bases and J gave up 4 bases, with 10 bases separating them. This CDR3 contains 14 residues.

This clonotype was found many times. The CDR3 spells CSAQRGGGSPYEQYF. CDR3 DNA: TGCAGTGCCCAAAGAGGAGGCGGCAGTCCCTACGAGCAGTACTTC. The J gene is TRBJ2-7, the V gene TRBV20-1, with D maybe TRBD2 (5 bases). The CDR3 extends over 15 amino acids. Trimming stripped 6 bases from V and 2 bases from J, with 20 bases between. Germline values: CDR1 DFQATT, CDR2 SNEGSKA (reference sequence).

This chain joins TRBV10-3 and TRBJ2-4; D not certain. Germline CDR1 and CDR2: ENHRY and SYGVKD. The CDR3 spans 16 residues. The V and J ends lost 0 bases and 0 bases respectively, with 9 bases between them. The CDR3 reads CAISESQSLAKNIQYF. CDR3 DNA: TGTGCCATCAGTGAGTCGCAGTCCCTAGCCAAAAACATTCAGTACTTC.

V gene TRBV12-3 or TRBV12-4 combines with J gene TRBJ2-7, with TRBD2 as a possible D gene (5 bases). V was clipped by 3 bases and J by 4 bases, with 19 bases between them. This CDR3 is built from 16 residues. For the CDR3, the DNA is TGTGCCAGCAGTTTGAAGCGGCCGATCGACCCATACGAGCAGTACTTC. The encoded protein is CASSLKRPIDPYEQYF.

This clonotype was recorded at least ten times. This sequence joins TRBV14 and TRBJ2-1, with unresolved D. Germline V gives CDR1 SGHDN, CDR2 FVKESK. The CDR3 length is 12 residues. V was clipped by 4 bases and J by 8 bases, with 9 bases between them. DNA for the CDR3: TGTGCCAGCAGCCTCCCGGGCCATGAGCAGTTCTTC. It translates to CASSLPGHEQFF.

This clonotype has ten or more counts. The chain is built from TRBV7-6 and TRBJ2-7, with TRBD2 identical over 8 bases. With 1 base clipped from V and 4 bases from J, the junction kept 6 bases outside the gene matches. Per the germline V gene, CDR1 is SGHVS and CDR2 is FNYEAQ. The CDR3 has 15 residues. The CDR3 here is CASSLDGGGKYEQYF. CDR3 nucleotide sequence: TGTGCCAGCAGCTTAGACGGCGGGGGGAAGTACGAGCAGTACTTC.

About this clonotype: It may be a read error: a sequence one base away is much more abundant. This chain uses TRBV5-1 with TRBJ2-1; D gene ambiguous. CDR3 length equals 13 residues. Germline loops: CDR1 SGHRS, CDR2 YFSETQ. As DNA, the CDR3 is TGCGTCAGCAGCTTGGCCGGTAGGAATGAGCAGTTCTTC. As protein: CVSSLAGRNEQFF.

The gene calls are TRBV18 and TRBJ1-1, with D possibly TRBD1 on 5 matching bases. The CDR3 has 17 amino acids. Trimming left V 4 bases short and J 5 bases short, with 23 bases between. CDR1 and CDR2 (germline): KGHSH, LQKENI. CDR3 nucleotide sequence: TGTGCCAGCTCACTACTGGCGACAGATCTCGCCAAGACTGAAGCTTTCTTT. It translates to CASSLLATDLAKTEAFF.

This clonotype was found many times. This chain uses TRBV19 with TRBJ1-5; no clear D gene. Trimming took off 7 bases at V and 3 bases at J, with 7 bases between the two ends. Germline CDR1 and CDR2: LNHDA and SQIVND (reference sequence). CDR3 length: 12 amino acids. The CDR3: CASTGVNQPQHF. The CDR3 nucleotides are TGTGCCAGTACAGGTGTCAATCAGCCCCAGCATTTT.